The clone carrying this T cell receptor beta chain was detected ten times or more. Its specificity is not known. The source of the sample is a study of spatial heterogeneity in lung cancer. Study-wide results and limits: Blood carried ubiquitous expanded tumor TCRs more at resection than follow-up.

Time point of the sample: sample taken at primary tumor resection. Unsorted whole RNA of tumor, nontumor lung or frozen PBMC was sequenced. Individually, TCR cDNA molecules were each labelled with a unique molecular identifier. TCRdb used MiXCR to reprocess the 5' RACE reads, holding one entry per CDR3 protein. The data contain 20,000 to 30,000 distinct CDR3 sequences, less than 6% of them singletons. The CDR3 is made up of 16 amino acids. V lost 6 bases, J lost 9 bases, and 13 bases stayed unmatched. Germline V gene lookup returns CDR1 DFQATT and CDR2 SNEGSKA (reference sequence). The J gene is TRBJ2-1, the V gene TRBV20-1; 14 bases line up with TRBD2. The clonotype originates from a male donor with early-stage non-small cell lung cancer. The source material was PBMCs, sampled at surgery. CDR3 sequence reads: CSASPPGLAGVAEQFF. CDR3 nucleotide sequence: TGCAGTGCCAGCCCCCCGGGACTAGCGGGAGTTGCTGAGCAGTTCTTC.